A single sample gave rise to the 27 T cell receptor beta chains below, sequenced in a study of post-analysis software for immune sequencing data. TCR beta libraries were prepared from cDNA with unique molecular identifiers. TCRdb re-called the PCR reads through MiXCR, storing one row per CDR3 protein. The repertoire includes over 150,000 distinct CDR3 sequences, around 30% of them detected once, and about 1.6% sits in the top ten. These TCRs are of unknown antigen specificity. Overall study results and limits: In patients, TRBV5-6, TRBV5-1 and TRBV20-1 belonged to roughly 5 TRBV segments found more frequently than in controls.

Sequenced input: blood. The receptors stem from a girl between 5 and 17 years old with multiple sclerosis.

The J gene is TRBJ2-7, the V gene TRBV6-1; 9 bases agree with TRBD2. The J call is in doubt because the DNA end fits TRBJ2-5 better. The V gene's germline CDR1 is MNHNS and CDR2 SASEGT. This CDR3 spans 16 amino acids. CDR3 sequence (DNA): TGTGCCAGCAGGTCACATTCTGGGACTAGCATCCGGACCCAGTACTTC. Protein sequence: CASRSHSGTSIRTQYF.

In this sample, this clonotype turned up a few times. CDR3 DNA sequence: TGTGCCAGCAGTGAAGACGGGGGGCTAGGGGACAATGAGCAGTTCTTC. Translation gives CASSEDGGLGDNEQFF. The chain couples TRBV2 to TRBJ2-1, with D perhaps matching TRBD2 (7 bases). CDR3 length: 16 amino acids. The germline V gene encodes CDR1 SNHLY and CDR2 FYNNEI. Trimming pared 1 base from V and 5 bases from J, leaving 15 bases between.

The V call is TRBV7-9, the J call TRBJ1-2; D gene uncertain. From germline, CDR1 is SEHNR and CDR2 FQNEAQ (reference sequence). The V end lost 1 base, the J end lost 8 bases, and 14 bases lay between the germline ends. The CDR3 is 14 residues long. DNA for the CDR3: TGTGCCAGCAGCTTAGACATTCTGTCTGGCGGCTACACCTTC. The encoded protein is CASSLDILSGGYTF.

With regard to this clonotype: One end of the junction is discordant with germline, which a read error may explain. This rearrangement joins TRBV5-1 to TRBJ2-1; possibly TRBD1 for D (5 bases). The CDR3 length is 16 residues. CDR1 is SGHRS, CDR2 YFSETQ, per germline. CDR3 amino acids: CASSTPRASSYNGQFF. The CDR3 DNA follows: TGCGCCAGCAGCACCCCCAGGGCGAGCTCCTACAATGGGCAGTTCTTC.

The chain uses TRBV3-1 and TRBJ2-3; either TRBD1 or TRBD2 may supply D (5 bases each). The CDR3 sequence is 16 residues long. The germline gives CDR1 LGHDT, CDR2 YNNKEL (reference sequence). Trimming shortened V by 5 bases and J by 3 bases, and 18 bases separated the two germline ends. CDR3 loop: CASSTRRGERTDTQYF. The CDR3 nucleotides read TGTGCCAGCAGCACGAGAAGGGGAGAACGGACAGATACGCAGTATTTT.

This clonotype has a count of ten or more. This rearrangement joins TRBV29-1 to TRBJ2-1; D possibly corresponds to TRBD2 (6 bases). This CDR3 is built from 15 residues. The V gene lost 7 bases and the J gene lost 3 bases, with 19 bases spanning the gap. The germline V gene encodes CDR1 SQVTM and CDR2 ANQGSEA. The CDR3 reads CSAIIPGEGYNEQFF. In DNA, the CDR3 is TGCAGCGCTATTATTCCGGGAGAGGGCTACAATGAGCAGTTCTTC.

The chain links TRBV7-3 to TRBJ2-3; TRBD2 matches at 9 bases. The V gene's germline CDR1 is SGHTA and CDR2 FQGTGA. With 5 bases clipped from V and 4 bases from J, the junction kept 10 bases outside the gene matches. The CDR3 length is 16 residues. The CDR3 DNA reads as TGTGCCAGCAGCCCGGCGGGAGGGCAGCGGCCAGATACGCAGTATTTT. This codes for CASSPAGGQRPDTQYF.

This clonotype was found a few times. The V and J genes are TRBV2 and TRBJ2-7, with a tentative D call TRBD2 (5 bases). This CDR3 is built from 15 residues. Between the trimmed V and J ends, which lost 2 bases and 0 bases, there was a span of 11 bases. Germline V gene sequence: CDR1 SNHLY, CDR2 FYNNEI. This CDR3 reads CASSESPGGSYEQYF. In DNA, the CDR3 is TGTGCCAGCAGTGAATCTCCCGGAGGCTCCTACGAGCAGTACTTC. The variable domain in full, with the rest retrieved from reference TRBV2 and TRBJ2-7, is EPEVTQTPSHQVTQMGQEVILRCVPISNHLYFYWYRQILGQKVEFLVSFYNNEISEKSEIFDDQFSVERPDGSNFTLKIRSTKLEDSAMYFCASSESPGGSYEQYFGPGTRLTVT.

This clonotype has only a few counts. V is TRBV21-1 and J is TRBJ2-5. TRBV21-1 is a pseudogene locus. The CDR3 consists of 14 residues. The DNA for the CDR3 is TGTGCCAGCAGCAAAAAAAAAGACTTCGGTGAGCAGTACTTC. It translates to CASSKKKDFGEQYF.

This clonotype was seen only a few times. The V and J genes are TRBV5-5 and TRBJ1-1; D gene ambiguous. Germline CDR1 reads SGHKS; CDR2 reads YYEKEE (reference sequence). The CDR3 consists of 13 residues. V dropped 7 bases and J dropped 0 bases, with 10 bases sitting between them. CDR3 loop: CASELMMNTEAFF. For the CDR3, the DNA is TGTGCCAGCGAACTGATGATGAACACTGAAGCTTTCTTT.

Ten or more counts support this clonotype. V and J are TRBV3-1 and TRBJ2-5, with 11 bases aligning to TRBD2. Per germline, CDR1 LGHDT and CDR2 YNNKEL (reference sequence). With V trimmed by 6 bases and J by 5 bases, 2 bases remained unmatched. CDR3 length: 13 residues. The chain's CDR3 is CASRIAGGETQYF. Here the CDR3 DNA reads TGTGCCAGCAGAATAGCGGGAGGGGAGACCCAGTACTTC.

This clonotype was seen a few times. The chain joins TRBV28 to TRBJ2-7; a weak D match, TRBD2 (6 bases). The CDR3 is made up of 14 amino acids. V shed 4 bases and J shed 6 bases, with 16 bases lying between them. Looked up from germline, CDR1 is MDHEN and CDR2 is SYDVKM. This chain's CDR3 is CASSSGGKLPEQYF. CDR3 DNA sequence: TGTGCCAGCAGTTCCGGCGGGAAGCTACCCGAGCAGTACTTC.

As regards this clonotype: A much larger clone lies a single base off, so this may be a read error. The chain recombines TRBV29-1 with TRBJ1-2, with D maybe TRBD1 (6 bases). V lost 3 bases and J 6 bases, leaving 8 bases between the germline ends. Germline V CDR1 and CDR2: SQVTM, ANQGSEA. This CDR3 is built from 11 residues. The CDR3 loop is CSVDRTDGYTF. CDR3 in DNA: TGCAGCGTTGACAGGACAGATGGCTACACCTTC.

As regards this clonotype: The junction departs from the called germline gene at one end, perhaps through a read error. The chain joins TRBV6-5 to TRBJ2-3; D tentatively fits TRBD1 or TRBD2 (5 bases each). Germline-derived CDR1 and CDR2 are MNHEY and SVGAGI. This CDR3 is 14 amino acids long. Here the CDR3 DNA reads TGTGCCAGCAGCCGGACATCTAGCACAGATGCGCAGTATTTT. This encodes CASSRTSSTDAQYF.

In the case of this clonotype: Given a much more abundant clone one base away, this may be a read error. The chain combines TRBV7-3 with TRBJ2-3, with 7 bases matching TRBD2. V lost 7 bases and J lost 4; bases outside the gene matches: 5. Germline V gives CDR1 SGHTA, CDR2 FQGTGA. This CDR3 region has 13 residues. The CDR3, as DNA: TGTGCCAGCAACGGGGGGATCGCAGATACGCAGTATTTT. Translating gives CASNGGIADTQYF. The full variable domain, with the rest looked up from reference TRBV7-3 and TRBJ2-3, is GAGVSQTPSNKVTEKGKYVELRCDPISGHTALYWYRQSLGQGPEFLIYFQGTGAADDSGLPNDRFFAVRPEGSVSTLKIQRTERGDSAVYLCASNGGIADTQYFGPGTRLTVL.

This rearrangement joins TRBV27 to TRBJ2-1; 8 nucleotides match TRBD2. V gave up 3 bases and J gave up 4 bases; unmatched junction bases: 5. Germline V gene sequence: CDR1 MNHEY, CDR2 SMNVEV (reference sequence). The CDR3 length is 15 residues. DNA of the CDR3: TGTGCCAGCAGTTTCCGGCTAGCGGGTTACAATGAGCAGTTCTTC. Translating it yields CASSFRLAGYNEQFF.

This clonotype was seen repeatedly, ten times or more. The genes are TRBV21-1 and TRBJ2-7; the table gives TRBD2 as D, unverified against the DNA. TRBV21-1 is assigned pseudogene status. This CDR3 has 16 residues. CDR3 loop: CASSKERDYCSYEQYF. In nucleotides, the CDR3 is TGTGCCAGCAGCAAAGAAAGGGACTATTGCTCCTACGAGCAGTACTTC.

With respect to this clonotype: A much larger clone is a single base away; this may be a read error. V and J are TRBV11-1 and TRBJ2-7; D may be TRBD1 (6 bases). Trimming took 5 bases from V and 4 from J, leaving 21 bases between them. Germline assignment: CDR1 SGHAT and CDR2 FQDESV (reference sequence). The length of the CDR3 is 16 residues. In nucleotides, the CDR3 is TGTGCCAGCAGCCTACGTAGGGGTGGGGGCCCATACGAGCAGTACTTC. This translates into CASSLRRGGGPYEQYF.

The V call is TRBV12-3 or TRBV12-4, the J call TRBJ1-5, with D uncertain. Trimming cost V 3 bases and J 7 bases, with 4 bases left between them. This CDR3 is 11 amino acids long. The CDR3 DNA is TGTGCCAGCAGTTTCGGGCAGCCCCAGCATTTT. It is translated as CASSFGQPQHF.

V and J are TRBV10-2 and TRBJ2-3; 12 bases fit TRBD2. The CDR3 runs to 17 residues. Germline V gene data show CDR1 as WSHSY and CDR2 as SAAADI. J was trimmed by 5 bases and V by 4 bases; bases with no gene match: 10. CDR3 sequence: CASSALAGGVVGDTQYF. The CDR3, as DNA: TGCGCCAGCAGTGCTCTAGCGGGAGGGGTTGTGGGAGATACGCAGTATTTT.

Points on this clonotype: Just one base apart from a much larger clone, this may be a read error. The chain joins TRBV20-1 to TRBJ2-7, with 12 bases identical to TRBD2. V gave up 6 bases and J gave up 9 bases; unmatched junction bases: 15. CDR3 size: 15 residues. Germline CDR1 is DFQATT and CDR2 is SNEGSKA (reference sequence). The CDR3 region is CSAKLAGGPAAGQYF. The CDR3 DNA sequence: TGCAGTGCCAAGCTAGCGGGAGGGCCTGCCGCCGGGCAGTACTTC.

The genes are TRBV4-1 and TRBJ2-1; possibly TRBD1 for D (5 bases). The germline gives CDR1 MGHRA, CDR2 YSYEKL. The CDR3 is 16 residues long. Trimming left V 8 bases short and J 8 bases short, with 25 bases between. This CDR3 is CASYAILTPTGDEQFF. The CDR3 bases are TGCGCCAGCTATGCGATCCTCACCCCTACAGGCGATGAGCAGTTCTTC.

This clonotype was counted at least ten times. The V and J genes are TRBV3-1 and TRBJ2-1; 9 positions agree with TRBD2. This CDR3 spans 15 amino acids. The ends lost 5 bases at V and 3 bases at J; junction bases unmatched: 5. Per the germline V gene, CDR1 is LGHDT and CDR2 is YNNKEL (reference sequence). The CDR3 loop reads CASSTLAGIYNEQFF. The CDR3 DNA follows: TGTGCCAGCAGCACACTAGCGGGTATCTACAATGAGCAGTTCTTC.

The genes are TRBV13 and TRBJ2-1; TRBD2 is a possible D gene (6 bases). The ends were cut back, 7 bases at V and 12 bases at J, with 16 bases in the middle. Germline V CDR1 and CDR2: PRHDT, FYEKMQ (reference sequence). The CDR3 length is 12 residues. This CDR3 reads CASISRLGGQFF. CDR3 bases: TGTGCCAGCATCTCCCGGCTCGGGGGGCAGTTCTTC. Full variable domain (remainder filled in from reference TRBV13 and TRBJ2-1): AAGVIQSPRHLIKEKRETATLKCYPIPRHDTVYWYQQGPGQDPQFLISFYEKMQSDKGSIPDRFSAQQFSDYHSELNMSSLELGDSALYFCASISRLGGQFFGPGTRLTVL.

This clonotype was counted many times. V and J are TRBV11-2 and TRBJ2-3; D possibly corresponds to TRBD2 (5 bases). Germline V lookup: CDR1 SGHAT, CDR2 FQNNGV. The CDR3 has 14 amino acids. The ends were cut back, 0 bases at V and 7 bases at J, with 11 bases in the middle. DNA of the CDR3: TGTGCCAGCAGCTTAGATTTCGTCGGGAATACGCAGTATTTT. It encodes CASSLDFVGNTQYF.

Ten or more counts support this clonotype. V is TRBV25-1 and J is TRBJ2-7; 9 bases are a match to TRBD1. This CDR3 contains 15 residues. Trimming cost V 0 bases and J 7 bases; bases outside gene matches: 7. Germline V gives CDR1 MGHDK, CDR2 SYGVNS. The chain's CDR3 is CASSEYGTGFREQYF. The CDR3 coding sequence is TGTGCCAGCAGTGAATACGGGACAGGGTTTCGGGAGCAGTACTTC.

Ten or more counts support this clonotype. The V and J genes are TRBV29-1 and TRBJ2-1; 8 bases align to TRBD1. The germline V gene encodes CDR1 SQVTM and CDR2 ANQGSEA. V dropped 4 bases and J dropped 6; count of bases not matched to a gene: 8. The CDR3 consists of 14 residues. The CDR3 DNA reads TGCAGCGTTGTCGGGCAGGGGGCCCTCAATGAGCAGTTCTTC. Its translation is CSVVGQGALNEQFF.